The source of this TCR beta chain is a study of blood T cell repertoires in COVID-19. Study-level background: The study drew acute and convalescent COVID-19 samples from the United States, Italy and Spain.

CDR1 and CDR2 from the germline V gene are MNHNY and SVGAGI (reference sequence). The CDR3 consists of 15 residues. The ends lost 4 bases at V and 0 bases at J; junction bases unmatched: 2. Clones were read by immunoSEQ multiplex PCR, and TCRdb kept only the in-frame ones, dropping some. The sample consists of about 250,000 clones, 85% to 90% of them appearing once. This clonotype originated in a young man with acute or convalescent COVID-19. Sequenced sample: peripheral blood. The chain links TRBV6-6 to TRBJ2-1, with 8 bases fitting TRBD1. As DNA, the CDR3 is TGTGCCAGCAGTTCCCAGGGGGCCTCCTACAATGAGCAGTTCTTC. It yields the protein CASSSQGASYNEQFF.